This T cell receptor beta chain was sequenced in a study of blood T cell repertoires in COVID-19. Sequencing was performed with immunoSEQ multiplex PCR; in TCRdb, only in-frame clones are kept and a portion is missing. The sample records about 210,000 clones, almost 85% being singletons. CDR1 is MNHEY, CDR2 SVGAGI, per germline. The V and J ends lost 5 bases and 8 bases respectively, with 12 bases between them. The CDR3 has 12 residues. Sequenced sample: peripheral blood. The J gene is TRBJ1-1, the V gene TRBV6-5; D is undetermined. The origin of this receptor is a woman aged 40 to 50 with acute or convalescent COVID-19. For the CDR3, the DNA is TGTGCCAGCAGTAGGGAGGCGAGAGAAGCTTTCTTT. This sequence encodes CASSREAREAFF.